One and the same sample provided the 20 T cell receptor beta chains below, sequenced in a study of regulatory T cells in long-lasting Graves disease. The time point here: newly diagnosed GD, antithyroid drugs for less than 3 months. There was RNA extracted from PBMCs, and the TCR library was made from it. Researchers made TCR beta libraries by using iRepertoire HTBI primers and running Arm-PCR on CDR3 regions. TCRdb reprocessed the multiplex PCR reads via MiXCR and lists one record per CDR3 protein. The table has more than 300,000 distinct CDR3 sequences, 15% to 18% seen once. The sequencing here drew on peripheral blood mononuclear cells (PBMCs), taken at new diagnosis, from a patient treated with antithyroid drugs. All receptors derive from a female donor with Graves disease.

The rearrangement links TRBV19 to TRBJ2-1, with D uncertain. Looked up from germline, CDR1 is LNHDA and CDR2 is SQIVND (reference sequence). This CDR3 is built from 15 residues. Trimming took 3 bases from V and 4 from J, leaving 13 bases between them. The CDR3 nucleotides read TGTGCCAGTAGTATGAGGCAGACTTCTTACAATGAGCAGTTCTTC. Its protein is CASSMRQTSYNEQFF. Full variable domain (remainder filled in from reference TRBV19 and TRBJ2-1): DGGITQSPKYLFRKEGQNVTLSCEQNLNHDAMYWYRQDPGQGLRLIYYSQIVNDFQKGDIAEGYSVSREKKESFPLTVTSAQKNPTAFYLCASSMRQTSYNEQFFGPGTRLTVL.

This clonotype was picked up many times. The rearrangement joins TRBV19 to TRBJ2-1, with D unclear. Trimming pared 2 bases from V and 0 bases from J, leaving 8 bases between. The CDR3 consists of 15 residues. Per germline, CDR1 LNHDA and CDR2 SQIVND (reference sequence). This CDR3 is CASSINANSYNEQFF. The DNA of the CDR3 is TGTGCCAGTAGTATAAACGCTAACTCCTACAATGAGCAGTTCTTC.

V is TRBV7-8 and J is TRBJ2-7; D is possibly TRBD1 (6 bases). The germline V gene encodes CDR1 SGHVS and CDR2 FQNEAQ. Trimming cost V 6 bases and J 1 base, with 13 bases left between them. This CDR3 has 14 amino acids. CDR3 coding DNA: TGTGCCAGCAGGTATAAACAGGGATCCTACGAGCAGTACTTC. This codes for CASRYKQGSYEQYF.

This clonotype was counted ten times or more. The chain carries TRBV11-2 and TRBJ2-5; TRBD2 matches 8 bases. The CDR3 contains 13 residues. With V trimmed by 5 bases and J by 9 bases, 8 bases remained unmatched. Germline CDR1 reads SGHAT; CDR2 reads FQNNGV. CDR3 residues: CASSPQGLGAQYF. In DNA, the CDR3 is TGTGCCAGCAGCCCACAGGGACTAGGGGCCCAGTACTTC.

V is TRBV20-1 and J is TRBJ2-7, with 11 positions matching TRBD2. Germline CDR1 and CDR2: DFQATT and SNEGSKA (reference sequence). The CDR3 extends over 15 amino acids. Trimming at V came to 6 bases and at J to 3 bases, leaving 10 bases not matched to a gene. The CDR3 DNA sequence: TGCAGTGCCCCCCCCACTAGCGGGAGCTACTACGAGCAGTACTTC. This translates into CSAPPTSGSYYEQYF.

Many counts were recorded for this clonotype. The chain links TRBV10-3 to TRBJ1-5, with 7 bases that match TRBD1. V gave up 0 bases and J gave up 0 bases; unmatched junction bases: 8. The CDR3 extends over 18 amino acids. CDR1 is ENHRY and CDR2 is SYGVKD in the germline V gene. In nucleotides, the CDR3 is TGTGCCATCAGTGAGTCCCGTGGGACAGCATATAGCAATCAGCCCCAGCATTTT. It yields the protein CAISESRGTAYSNQPQHF.

This clonotype was seen only a few times. V usage is TRBV7-9 and J usage is TRBJ2-4, with D perhaps assigned TRBD1 or TRBD2 (5 bases each). Germline V gene sequence: CDR1 SEHNR, CDR2 FQNEAQ (reference sequence). Trimming pared 1 base from V and 7 bases from J, leaving 14 bases between. The CDR3 loop spans 15 amino acids. The CDR3 sequence is CASSLVRGAGNIQYF. The DNA for the CDR3 is TGTGCCAGCAGCTTAGTCCGAGGGGCAGGGAACATTCAGTACTTC.

Of note for this clonotype: At one end the junction does not follow the germline gene, possibly because of a read error. The chain combines TRBV12-3 or TRBV12-4 with TRBJ1-2, with TRBD1 matching 9 bases. There are 13 residues in the CDR3. DNA of the CDR3: TGTGCCGGCAGTCCCAGGACAGGGGCCCTTACAAACTTC. Translated, it gives CAGSPRTGALTNF.

This clonotype was detected only a few times. The chain employs TRBV30 and TRBJ2-5; 13 bases align to TRBD2. The CDR3 contains 17 residues. Germline V lookup: CDR1 GTSNPN, CDR2 SVGIG (reference sequence). With V trimmed by 3 bases and J by 1 base, 8 bases remained unmatched. The CDR3 DNA reads TGTGCCTGGAGCGGGACTAGCGGGATTTCGGCCCAAGAGACCCAGTACTTC. Translation gives CAWSGTSGISAQETQYF.

This clonotype has at least ten counts. The chain links TRBV18 to TRBJ2-1, with D maybe TRBD2 (5 bases). The germline V gene has CDR1 KGHSH and CDR2 LQKENI. Trimming left V 2 bases short and J 4 bases short, with 12 bases between. The CDR3 extends over 15 amino acids. The CDR3 DNA reads as TGTGCCAGCTCACCAACGGACTTATCATACAATGAGCAGTTCTTC. This encodes CASSPTDLSYNEQFF.

This clonotype was picked up many times. The chain carries TRBV20-1 and TRBJ2-3; D unresolved. This CDR3 has 13 amino acids. Trimming left V 1 base short and J 4 bases short, with 9 bases between. In germline, CDR1 is DFQATT, CDR2 SNEGSKA (reference sequence). CDR3 protein: CSARVPFSDTQYF. CDR3 sequence (DNA): TGCAGTGCTAGAGTCCCCTTTTCAGATACGCAGTATTTT.

This clonotype was observed a few times. The chain links TRBV6-2 or TRBV6-3 to TRBJ2-7, with 9 nucleotides matching TRBD1. The CDR3 is 16 amino acids. Germline V gene data show CDR1 as MNHEY and CDR2 as SVGEGT. The trim removed 6 bases at V and 1 base at J, leaving 10 bases unmatched. The CDR3 DNA reads as TGTGCCAGCAGAACCGATAGACAGGGGGTTTCCTACGAGCAGTACTTC. It yields the protein CASRTDRQGVSYEQYF.

This clonotype was counted many times. The chain uses TRBV12-3 or TRBV12-4 and TRBJ1-1; 8 nucleotides line up with TRBD1. The length of the CDR3 is 13 residues. Unmatched junction bases numbered 6, after V lost 1 base and J lost 11 bases. This CDR3 reads CASSLVGQGAAFF. Written as DNA, the CDR3 is TGTGCCAGCAGTTTAGTTGGGCAGGGGGCGGCTTTCTTT.

In this sample, this clonotype turned up many times. This rearrangement joins TRBV6-5 to TRBJ2-7; no reliable D call. This CDR3 is 15 amino acids long. The germline V gene has CDR1 MNHEY and CDR2 SVGAGI. V was cut by 0 bases and J by 2 bases, with 11 bases left in between. The CDR3 DNA sequence: TGTGCCAGCAGTTACTCGGGTGGCAGACCCTACGAGCAGTACTTC. Translating gives CASSYSGGRPYEQYF.

This clonotype was detected ten times or more. The rearrangement uses TRBV24-1 and TRBJ1-1; D is perhaps TRBD1 (5 bases). The CDR3 contains 17 residues. From germline, CDR1 is KGHDR and CDR2 SFDVKD. Deletions cut 1 base from V and 3 bases from J, with 17 bases between. DNA of the CDR3: TGTGCCACCAGTGATTTTTACAGGAGTGTTTGGGACACTGAAGCTTTCTTT. Translation: CATSDFYRSVWDTEAFF.

This clonotype was seen a few times. The chain carries TRBV29-1 and TRBJ2-1; D not resolved. Trimming stripped 4 bases from V and 0 bases from J, with 16 bases between. Germline V gene sequence: CDR1 SQVTM, CDR2 ANQGSEA. The CDR3 is made up of 16 amino acids. The CDR3 DNA reads TGCAGCGTTGTTCTTTTGGATAGCCCCTCCTACAATGAGCAGTTCTTC. This encodes CSVVLLDSPSYNEQFF.

This clonotype was seen repeatedly, ten times or more. This sequence joins TRBV11-2 and TRBJ1-4; possibly TRBD1 for D (5 bases). V lost 2 bases, J lost 0 bases, and 13 bases lay in between. Germline CDR1 reads SGHAT; CDR2 reads FQNNGV. This CDR3 is built from 17 residues. CDR3 nucleotide sequence: TGTGCCAGCAGCTTATACCCTCGACAGTCAACTAATGAAAAACTGTTTTTT. Residues: CASSLYPRQSTNEKLFF.

At least ten counts were recorded for this clonotype. The CDR3 DNA is TGTGCCAGCAGCTTAGGAACCAGAGGGGGGCAAGAGACCCAGTACTTC. This encodes CASSLGTRGGQETQYF. V and J are TRBV7-2 and TRBJ2-5, with D perhaps TRBD1 or TRBD2 (6 bases each). Germline V gene sequence: CDR1 SGHTA, CDR2 FQGNSA. The CDR3 runs to 16 residues. Trimming took off 1 base at V and 2 bases at J, with 14 bases between the two ends.

On this clonotype itself: One end of the junction does not line up with germline, which may come from a read error. The gene calls are TRBV7-9 and TRBJ1-2, with D possibly being TRBD1 (5 bases). This CDR3 spans 15 amino acids. The germline gives CDR1 SEHNR, CDR2 FQNEAQ (reference sequence). The CDR3 DNA sequence: TGTGTCAGCAGCTTAGCGCACCAGGGTTCCGCTGGCTACACCTTC. The encoded protein is CVSSLAHQGSAGYTF.

This clonotype was seen repeatedly, ten times or more. The V call is TRBV13, the J call TRBJ2-1, with D perhaps TRBD2 (5 bases). Germline assignment: CDR1 PRHDT and CDR2 FYEKMQ (reference sequence). The length of the CDR3 is 17 residues. V lost 0 bases to trimming and J lost 0 bases, with 12 bases between them. In DNA form, the CDR3 reads TGTGCCAGCAGCTTAGGGGCGGGCCAGAGCTCCTACAATGAGCAGTTCTTC. Protein: CASSLGAGQSSYNEQFF.